The 19 T cell receptor beta chains below all came from one sample that was sequenced in a study of blood T cell repertoires in COVID-19 (dated by TCRdb to the early 2020s). Libraries came from the immunoSEQ multiplex PCR assay. Held by TCRdb, this immuneACCESS table contains in-frame sequences only and omits some clones. Under half of the omission traces to an unresolved V gene where checked; the cause of the rest is unknown. Within this sample are 360,000 or so clones, with roughly 86% of them counted one time only. The ten most abundant clones make up over 1% of the sample. The sequenced material came from PBMCs or T cells enriched from blood (not recorded which). Receptor source: a woman in her 30s who had been exposed to COVID-19.

The J gene is TRBJ2-3, the V gene TRBV11-2; TRBD1 matches at 9 bases. The germline CDR1 and CDR2 sequences are SGHAT and FQNNGV. CDR3 length: 16 residues. J lost 2 bases, V lost 1 base, and 4 bases had no gene match. The CDR3 reads CASSLGTGANTDTQYF. The CDR3 region has the DNA TGTGCCAGCAGCTTAGGGACAGGGGCGAACACAGATACGCAGTATTTT.

This clone was recorded only once. The chain combines TRBV28 with TRBJ2-5; possibly TRBD1 for D (5 bases). Trimming cost V 6 bases and J 5 bases, with 19 bases left between them. The CDR3 sequence is 15 residues long. Germline values: CDR1 MDHEN, CDR2 SYDVKM. The CDR3 spells CASRTPGWDGETQYF. CDR3 sequence (DNA): TGTGCCAGCAGAACCCCAGGGTGGGATGGGGAGACCCAGTACTTC.

This chain joins TRBV25-1 and TRBJ2-3; D not resolved. Trimming stripped 1 base from V and 2 bases from J, with 10 bases between. CDR3 size: 15 residues. Germline V gene lookup returns CDR1 MGHDK and CDR2 SYGVNS. The CDR3: CASSESPTVTDTQYF. CDR3 sequence (DNA): TGTGCCAGCAGTGAATCCCCAACAGTCACAGATACGCAGTATTTT.

V and J are TRBV5-4 and TRBJ1-1, with 7 bases lining up with TRBD1. This CDR3 contains 15 residues. With V trimmed by 3 bases and J by 2 bases, 7 bases remained unmatched. Germline-derived CDR1 and CDR2 are SGHNT and YYREEE (reference sequence). CDR3 region: CASSSGTEPNTEAFF. For the CDR3, the DNA is TGTGCCAGCAGCTCCGGGACAGAGCCTAACACTGAAGCTTTCTTT.

The chain links TRBV19 to TRBJ2-2; D perhaps matches TRBD1 (5 bases). The V gene's germline CDR1 is LNHDA and CDR2 SQIVND (reference sequence). The length of the CDR3 is 20 residues. Trimming stripped 3 bases from V and 4 bases from J, with 27 bases between. The CDR3 region is CASSIRLGRAESRPTGELFF. The CDR3 bases are TGTGCCAGTAGTATCCGGTTGGGCAGGGCAGAAAGCAGGCCCACCGGGGAGCTGTTTTTT. Drawing the rest from reference TRBV19 and TRBJ2-2, the complete variable domain is DGGITQSPKYLFRKEGQNVTLSCEQNLNHDAMYWYRQDPGQGLRLIYYSQIVNDFQKGDIAEGYSVSREKKESFPLTVTSAQKNPTAFYLCASSIRLGRAESRPTGELFFGEGSRLTVL.

Concerning this clone: Other DNA sequences in the sample encode the same CDR3. The chain has TRBV27 and TRBJ2-2; D might be TRBD2 (5 bases). Germline CDR1 and CDR2: MNHEY and SMNVEV (reference sequence). V lost 3 bases and J 2 bases, leaving 7 bases between the germline ends. CDR3 size: 14 residues. The CDR3: CASSFLANTGELFF. DNA for the CDR3: TGTGCCAGCAGTTTTCTAGCTAACACCGGGGAGCTGTTTTTT.

The chain couples TRBV7-3 to TRBJ2-1, with TRBD2 matching over 13 bases. The trim removed 5 bases at V and 6 bases at J, leaving 7 bases unmatched. CDR3 length: 16 residues. Germline CDR1 reads SGHTA; CDR2 reads FQGTGA. The CDR3, as DNA: TGTGCCAGCAGCCCAACTCGACTAGCGGGAGGCAATGAGCAGTTCTTC. Its protein is CASSPTRLAGGNEQFF. The full variable domain, its missing parts supplied by reference TRBV7-3 and TRBJ2-1, is GAGVSQTPSNKVTEKGKYVELRCDPISGHTALYWYRQSLGQGPEFLIYFQGTGAADDSGLPNDRFFAVRPEGSVSTLKIQRTERGDSAVYLCASSPTRLAGGNEQFFGPGTRLTVL.

As DNA, the CDR3 is TGTGCCAGTAGTACGGGAGGTGGCACTGAAGCTTTCTTT. Residues: CASSTGGGTEAFF. The chain combines TRBV19 with TRBJ1-1; D call uncertain. Germline V gene data show CDR1 as LNHDA and CDR2 as SQIVND (reference sequence). This CDR3 comprises 13 residues. Deletions cut 4 bases from V and 4 bases from J, with 10 bases between.

J is TRBJ2-1 and V is TRBV28, with a possible D match to TRBD2 (7 bases). Trimming left V 2 bases short and J 16 bases short, with 15 bases between. The CDR3 extends over 12 amino acids. Germline assignment: CDR1 MDHEN and CDR2 SYDVKM. CDR3 DNA: TGTGCCAGCAGTTTAAGGGGGACTACTTTATTCTTC. Amino acids: CASSLRGTTLFF.

The CDR3 nucleotides are TGTGCCAGCTCACCTTACTTCAGGGAGGCGAACACTGAAGCTTTCTTT. Residues: CASSPYFREANTEAFF. V gene TRBV18 combines with J gene TRBJ1-1, with a tentative D call TRBD1 (5 bases). Trimming stripped 3 bases from V and 1 base from J, with 15 bases between. In germline, CDR1 is KGHSH, CDR2 LQKENI. The CDR3 totals 16 residues.

This rearrangement joins TRBV10-3 to TRBJ1-3; the D gene is possibly TRBD1 (6 bases). The CDR3 spans 16 residues. Trimming left V 5 bases short and J 0 bases short, with 14 bases between. CDR1 and CDR2 (germline): ENHRY, SYGVKD. CDR3 protein: CAISYRDGPSGNTIYF. CDR3 DNA sequence: TGTGCCATCAGTTACAGGGATGGACCCTCTGGAAACACCATATATTTT.

The chain has TRBV12-3 or TRBV12-4 and TRBJ1-1; 7 nucleotides line up with TRBD1. V was clipped by 10 bases and J by 1 base; unmatched bases: 6. The CDR3 sequence is 13 residues long. CDR3 loop: CATTTGRNTEAFF. CDR3 nucleotides: TGTGCCACCACGACAGGGCGGAACACTGAAGCTTTCTTT.

This clone was recorded once. The chain couples TRBV5-1 to TRBJ2-7; TRBD2 might be the D (6 bases). This CDR3 contains 15 residues. Germline V gene data show CDR1 as SGHRS and CDR2 as YFSETQ. Trimming removed 4 bases from V and 2 bases from J, with 16 bases in between. The CDR3 nucleotides are TGCGCCAGCAGCCCTACTGCCGGGAGCGCCTACGAGCAGTACTTC. Protein product: CASSPTAGSAYEQYF.

The chain links TRBV23-1 to TRBJ1-1; 10 bases are shared with TRBD1. TRBV23-1 is labeled an ORF, and its function is uncertain. V gave up 1 base and J gave up 4 bases; unmatched junction bases: 3. This CDR3 contains 15 residues. The chain's CDR3 is CASSQYGQGGTEAFF. CDR3 coding DNA: TGCGCCAGCAGTCAATACGGACAGGGGGGCACTGAAGCTTTCTTT.

The chain employs TRBV12-3 or TRBV12-4 and TRBJ2-1; D call uncertain. The CDR3 covers 12 residues. The germline V and J ends were trimmed by 5 bases and 5 bases, with 7 bases remaining between them. The CDR3: CASSPGDNEQFF. The DNA for the CDR3 is TGTGCCAGCAGTCCAGGTGACAATGAGCAGTTCTTC.

The gene calls are TRBV28 and TRBJ1-6, with 9 bases that match TRBD1. CDR1 MDHEN and CDR2 SYDVKM come from the germline V gene. CDR3 length: 14 amino acids. Unmatched junction bases numbered 6, after V lost 8 bases and J lost 7 bases. CDR3 protein: CASSGTGKNSPLHF. DNA for the CDR3: TGTGCCAGCTCCGGGACAGGGAAAAATTCACCCCTCCACTTT.

The chain is built from TRBV29-1 and TRBJ1-2; D is undetermined. V lost 0 bases and J 2 bases, leaving 4 bases between the germline ends. Germline V gene lookup returns CDR1 SQVTM and CDR2 ANQGSEA. CDR3 length: 12 residues. CDR3 sequence reads: CSVEDRNYGYTF. CDR3 sequence (DNA): TGCAGCGTTGAAGACCGGAACTATGGCTACACCTTC.

The rearrangement links TRBV2 to TRBJ1-2, with TRBD1 identical over 7 bases. Trimming took 7 bases from V and 3 from J; bases not matched to a gene: 2. CDR1 and CDR2 (germline): SNHLY, FYNNEI. The CDR3 runs to 12 residues. The CDR3 spells CASTGTDYGYTF. Written as DNA, the CDR3 is TGTGCCAGCACTGGGACAGACTATGGCTACACCTTC.

The gene calls are TRBV28 and TRBJ1-4, with 7 bases lining up with TRBD1. V trimming: 7 bases; J trimming: 8 bases; junction bases outside the gene matches: 10. CDR1 is MDHEN, CDR2 SYDVKM, per germline. The CDR3 has 14 residues. In DNA, the CDR3 is TGTGCCAGCACCTCGACAGGGAGAAGGGAAAAACTGTTTTTT. Translation gives CASTSTGRREKLFF.